This entry lists 32 T cell receptor beta chains sequenced from one sample in a study of cytomegalovirus exposure and HLA in healthy donors. PCR involved 60 Vbeta and 13 Jbeta primers. TCRdb's copy holds only in-frame clones and misses some; the assay was immunoSEQ multiplex PCR. The profile shows some 160,000 clones, around 70% of them singletons. Sequencing used PBMCs. The source of these receptors is a man aged 35-49 years in good health and CMV-seronegative.

This chain links TRBV23-1 with TRBJ2-3; 12 bases align to TRBD2. TRBV23-1 is marked as an open reading frame, function uncertain. This CDR3 is 19 amino acids long. J lost 0 bases, V lost 5 bases, and 12 bases had no gene match. CDR3 loop: CASSALAGGGGASTDTQYF. The CDR3 DNA reads TGCGCCAGCAGTGCACTAGCGGGGGGCGGGGGGGCTAGCACAGATACGCAGTATTTT.

The rearrangement links TRBV18 to TRBJ2-2; D gene uncertain. Germline V gene lookup returns CDR1 KGHSH and CDR2 LQKENI. This CDR3 is built from 16 residues. Trimming left V 0 bases short and J 2 bases short, with 10 bases between. The CDR3 spells CASSPPAGVNTGELFF. CDR3 sequence (DNA): TGTGCCAGCTCACCACCGGCCGGAGTTAACACCGGGGAGCTGTTTTTT.

CDR3: CASSWRPGENEKLFF. In nucleotides, the CDR3 is TGCGCCAGCAGCTGGCGTCCTGGAGAGAATGAAAAACTGTTTTTT. The chain couples TRBV5-1 to TRBJ1-4, with D unresolved. Per germline, CDR1 SGHRS and CDR2 YFSETQ. V was trimmed by 3 bases and J by 5 bases, leaving 14 bases between them. The CDR3 contains 15 residues.

This clone turned up a few times. This rearrangement joins TRBV6-1 to TRBJ1-5, with D possibly TRBD1 on 5 matching bases. V shed 6 bases and J shed 7 bases, with 10 bases lying between them. CDR3 length: 12 amino acids. CDR1 and CDR2 (germline): MNHNS, SASEGT. The CDR3 DNA reads TGTGCCAGCAGCCCCAGGGCGCAGCCCCAGCATTTT. This encodes CASSPRAQPQHF.

This chain connects TRBV5-1 to TRBJ2-7; a weak D match, TRBD2 (6 bases). Germline V gene lookup returns CDR1 SGHRS and CDR2 YFSETQ. CDR3 length: 18 amino acids. Trimming pared 0 bases from V and 4 bases from J, leaving 23 bases between. As DNA, the CDR3 is TGCGCCAGCAGCTTGGCCGAGGTCATCGGGGGAAAGTTATACGAGCAGTACTTC. As protein: CASSLAEVIGGKLYEQYF.

This chain joins TRBV5-4 and TRBJ2-3; a possible D gene is TRBD2 (6 bases). This CDR3 contains 15 residues. The V end was cut by 0 bases, the J end by 9 bases, with 17 bases between. Germline V lookup: CDR1 SGHNT, CDR2 YYREEE (reference sequence). CDR3 residues: CASSLVRAGLGTQYF. As DNA, the CDR3 is TGTGCCAGCAGCTTGGTGCGGGCGGGGCTTGGAACGCAGTATTTT.

This rearrangement joins TRBV18 to TRBJ2-5; D ambiguous. Germline CDR1 KGHSH, CDR2 LQKENI. Trimming took 4 bases from V and 0 from J, leaving 12 bases between them. The length of the CDR3 is 15 residues. The CDR3 DNA sequence: TGTGCCAGCTCACTCGCCGTGGCGGACCAAGAGACCCAGTACTTC. Protein sequence: CASSLAVADQETQYF.

V is TRBV19 and J is TRBJ2-7; D is unresolved. Germline CDR1 is LNHDA and CDR2 is SQIVND (reference sequence). The V and J ends lost 6 bases and 0 bases respectively, with 9 bases between them. This CDR3 spans 13 amino acids. For the CDR3, the DNA is TGTGCCAGTAGAAGTTCGGGCTCCTACGAGCAGTACTTC. Its translation is CASRSSGSYEQYF.

The chain combines TRBV5-1 with TRBJ2-2; no firm D call. Trimming shortened V by 0 bases and J by 2 bases, and 11 bases separated the two germline ends. Germline CDR1 reads SGHRS; CDR2 reads YFSETQ. This CDR3 comprises 16 residues. The CDR3 loop is CASSLGYDGNTGELFF. DNA of the CDR3: TGCGCCAGCAGCTTGGGATACGATGGCAACACCGGGGAGCTGTTTTTT.

This chain uses TRBV2 with TRBJ2-7, with D tentatively TRBD1 (6 bases). This CDR3 has 17 residues. Germline V gene data show CDR1 as SNHLY and CDR2 as FYNNEI. Trimming removed 9 bases from V and 4 bases from J, with 28 bases in between. In DNA form, the CDR3 reads TGTGCCAGTGACACCACAACAGGGACGGGGAGTAGTTACGAGCAGTACTTC. Amino acids: CASDTTTGTGSSYEQYF.

The genes are TRBV9 and TRBJ2-7; 10 nucleotides match TRBD2. The CDR3 runs 15 residues. Germline assignment: CDR1 SGDLS and CDR2 YYNGEE. After removal of 4 bases from V and 0 bases from J, the junction contained 4 bases not matched to a gene. Written as DNA, the CDR3 is TGTGCCAGCAGCCATAGCGGGGGGAGCTCCTACGAGCAGTACTTC. Residues: CASSHSGGSSYEQYF. Combining the CDR3 with reference TRBV9 and TRBJ2-7 gives the whole variable domain DSGVTQTPKHLITATGQRVTLRCSPRSGDLSVYWYQQSLDQGLQFLIQYYNGEERAKGNILERFSAQQFPDLHSELNLSSLELGDSALYFCASSHSGGSSYEQYFGPGTRLTVT.

V is TRBV7-9 and J is TRBJ2-7; 7 bases match TRBD1. This CDR3 has 15 amino acids. J was trimmed by 6 bases and V by 6 bases; bases with no gene match: 14. CDR1 and CDR2 from the germline V gene are SEHNR and FQNEAQ (reference sequence). The CDR3 sequence: CASSSWQGVLSEQYF. CDR3 bases: TGTGCCAGCAGTTCCTGGCAGGGGGTCCTCTCCGAGCAGTACTTC.

The CDR3 region has the DNA TGTGCCAGCAGCTTAGAGGGACTGATGAACACTGAAGCTTTCTTT. It codes for CASSLEGLMNTEAFF. The V call is TRBV11-2, the J call TRBJ1-1, with D tentatively TRBD1 (5 bases). In germline, CDR1 is SGHAT, CDR2 FQNNGV. Trimming took 0 bases from V and 0 from J, leaving 8 bases between them. This CDR3 has 15 residues.

The V gene is TRBV6-5, the J gene TRBJ1-2; D is uncertain. Trimming shortened V by 4 bases and J by 7 bases, and 13 bases separated the two germline ends. The CDR3 has 13 amino acids. The germline V gene has CDR1 MNHEY and CDR2 SVGAGI. CDR3 in amino acids: CASSWGTEGGYTF. As DNA, the CDR3 is TGTGCCAGCAGTTGGGGAACCGAGGGTGGCTACACCTTC.

The V and J genes are TRBV7-9 and TRBJ2-3; 9 bases are a match to TRBD2. The germline gives CDR1 SEHNR, CDR2 FQNEAQ (reference sequence). After removal of 5 bases from V and 2 bases from J, the junction contained 8 bases not matched to a gene. The CDR3 runs to 16 residues. The CDR3 reads CASSDGASGITDTQYF. The DNA of the CDR3 is TGTGCCAGCAGCGATGGGGCTAGCGGGATCACAGATACGCAGTATTTT.

V is TRBV5-1 and J is TRBJ2-3; TRBD1 might be the D (5 bases). This CDR3 spans 16 amino acids. V was shortened by 6 bases and J by 2 bases, with 19 bases between the two germline ends. Germline V CDR1 and CDR2: SGHRS, YFSETQ. Written as DNA, the CDR3 is TGCGCCAGCATGCTTCTAGGGGCGTCGTTCACAGATACGCAGTATTTT. Translating gives CASMLLGASFTDTQYF.

The rearrangement links TRBV5-5 to TRBJ1-1; no reliable D call. The germline V gene encodes CDR1 SGHKS and CDR2 YYEKEE (reference sequence). The CDR3 contains 14 residues. Trimming shortened V by 4 bases and J by 1 base, and 11 bases separated the two germline ends. In DNA form, the CDR3 reads TGTGCCAGCAGCCCCCCCAGGCAGAACACTGAAGCTTTCTTT. Protein product: CASSPPRQNTEAFF.

The chain joins TRBV6-5 to TRBJ1-1; D may be TRBD1 (5 bases). V was clipped by 3 bases and J by 1 base, with 12 bases between them. This CDR3 spans 15 amino acids. Germline CDR1 MNHEY, CDR2 SVGAGI. For the CDR3, the DNA is TGTGCCAGCAGTTATGGGTCCAGGGCGAACACTGAAGCTTTCTTT. This gives the protein CASSYGSRANTEAFF.

This clone was counted only a few times. The chain joins TRBV10-2 to TRBJ1-1; D gene ambiguous. The CDR3 has 13 amino acids. The germline V gene encodes CDR1 WSHSY and CDR2 SAAADI. Trimming cost V 4 bases and J 4 bases, with 10 bases left between them. CDR3 residues: CASSVSRPTEAFF. CDR3 bases: TGCGCCAGCAGTGTTAGCAGACCCACTGAAGCTTTCTTT.

This clone was observed once. The chain is built from TRBV15 and TRBJ1-1; no reliable D call. Trimming pared 5 bases from V and 10 bases from J, leaving 17 bases between. Germline V gene lookup returns CDR1 LNHNV and CDR2 YYDKDF (reference sequence). This CDR3 comprises 13 residues. In nucleotides, the CDR3 is TGTGCCACCAGCGGCATTTCGATAGCGGGAGCTTTCTTT. Translation: CATSGISIAGAFF.

This clone was seen just once. The rearrangement joins TRBV10-3 to TRBJ2-1, with TRBD2 matching over 13 bases. There are 16 residues in the CDR3. J lost 8 bases, V lost 2 bases, and 6 bases had no gene match. Germline CDR1 and CDR2: ENHRY and SYGVKD. The CDR3 bases are TGTGCCATCAGTGAGCCTGGACTAGCGGGGGTCTATGAGCAGTTCTTC. Translated, it gives CAISEPGLAGVYEQFF.

The chain has TRBV7-6 and TRBJ2-4, with TRBD2 as a possible D gene (5 bases). V was trimmed by 1 base and J by 0 bases, leaving 22 bases between them. The CDR3 spans 20 residues. The germline V gene encodes CDR1 SGHVS and CDR2 FNYEAQ. The DNA of the CDR3 is TGTGCCAGCAGCTTAGATCACCCGGGATCTAAAAACGTAGCCAAAAACATTCAGTACTTC. Translated, it gives CASSLDHPGSKNVAKNIQYF.

CDR3 bases: TGTGCCAGCAGCTGGGCGGGCGGTAGCACAGATACGCAGTATTTT. Translated, it gives CASSWAGGSTDTQYF. This chain links TRBV11-1 with TRBJ2-3; TRBD2 might be the D (5 bases). The germline V and J ends were trimmed by 4 bases and 0 bases, with 11 bases remaining between them. The V gene's germline CDR1 is SGHAT and CDR2 FQDESV (reference sequence). This CDR3 has 15 amino acids.

The table lists this clone with a count of one. This sequence joins TRBV28 and TRBJ1-4, with TRBD1 matching 8 bases. Germline loops: CDR1 MDHEN, CDR2 SYDVKM. Trimming at V came to 5 bases and at J to 3 bases, leaving 8 bases not matched to a gene. The CDR3 consists of 16 residues. CDR3 nucleotides: TGTGCCAGCAGTCCCACAACAGGGGGTTCTAATGAAAAACTGTTTTTT. This sequence encodes CASSPTTGGSNEKLFF.

The V gene is TRBV7-9, the J gene TRBJ1-1, with 9 bases matching TRBD1. V shed 4 bases and J 12 bases; nucleotides not matched to a gene: 6. Germline V gene data show CDR1 as SEHNR and CDR2 as FQNEAQ (reference sequence). This CDR3 is 12 amino acids long. The CDR3 DNA reads TGTGCCAGCAGCTCCGGGACAGGGACAACTTTCTTT. Protein sequence: CASSSGTGTTFF.

V is TRBV10-3 and J is TRBJ2-3; no firm D call. The CDR3 is 15 residues long. Looked up from germline, CDR1 is ENHRY and CDR2 is SYGVKD. Trimming pared 2 bases from V and 4 bases from J, leaving 13 bases between. The CDR3 sequence: CAISEPQSPPDTQYF. The CDR3, as DNA: TGTGCCATCAGTGAGCCACAGTCCCCCCCAGATACGCAGTATTTT.

This clone was recorded a few times. The rearrangement joins TRBV5-8 to TRBJ1-5; 7 bases line up with TRBD1. Per the germline V gene, CDR1 is SGHTS and CDR2 is YDEGEE. The length of the CDR3 is 15 residues. With V trimmed by 2 bases and J by 6 bases, 8 bases remained unmatched. CDR3 coding DNA: TGTGCCAGCAGCTTACTGACCAGGGGGAGTCAGCCCCAGCATTTT. Protein product: CASSLLTRGSQPQHF.

This clone was recorded only once. Here the CDR3 DNA reads TGTGCCAGCAGCTTCGGTCCGGGGCAGGGGTTTCAGCCCCAGCATTTT. It encodes CASSFGPGQGFQPQHF. This chain connects TRBV11-3 to TRBJ1-5; tentative D call: TRBD1 (6 bases). The CDR3 consists of 16 residues. The V end was cut by 3 bases, the J end by 6 bases, with 18 bases between. Looked up from germline, CDR1 is SGHNT and CDR2 is YENEEA.

The J gene is TRBJ2-1, the V gene TRBV19; 9 nucleotides align to TRBD2. The germline V gene encodes CDR1 LNHDA and CDR2 SQIVND (reference sequence). The CDR3 is made up of 14 amino acids. J lost 7 bases, V lost 5 bases, and 6 bases had no gene match. In nucleotides, the CDR3 is TGTGCCAGTAGTTTCCGGCTAGCGGGAAATGAGCAGTTCTTC. The encoded protein is CASSFRLAGNEQFF.

This chain uses TRBV7-2 with TRBJ1-2; TRBD1 aligns across 9 bases. With V trimmed by 1 base and J by 7 bases, 4 bases remained unmatched. This CDR3 contains 14 residues. Germline assignment: CDR1 SGHTA and CDR2 FQGNSA. The CDR3 nucleotides are TGTGCCAGCAGCTTAGGGGGGACAGGGCCTGGCTACACCTTC. It specifies CASSLGGTGPGYTF.

The V and J genes are TRBV2 and TRBJ2-7, with a tentative D call TRBD2 (5 bases). Germline V CDR1 and CDR2: SNHLY, FYNNEI. V was shortened by 4 bases and J by 4 bases, with 8 bases between the two germline ends. This CDR3 is 12 amino acids long. The CDR3 DNA is TGTGCCAGCAGTGCTAGGGAGTACGAGCAGTACTTC. Encoded protein: CASSAREYEQYF.

This clone was observed a single time. This chain joins TRBV6-6 and TRBJ1-2; D possibly corresponds to TRBD1 (5 bases). This CDR3 has 14 amino acids. Germline-derived CDR1 and CDR2 are MNHNY and SVGAGI (reference sequence). Trimming stripped 0 bases from V and 6 bases from J, with 11 bases between. In DNA, the CDR3 is TGTGCCAGCAGTTACTCGAAAACGGGGGATGGCTACACCTTC. This gives the protein CASSYSKTGDGYTF.